These 20 T cell receptor beta chains originate from one sample sequenced in a study of T-cell reconstitution after alpha-beta-depleted transplantation in children. Preparation of the TCRbeta library was carried out with unique molecular identifiers. In TCRdb, the PCR reads were re-called with MiXCR into one record per CDR3 protein. The repertoire has 700,000 or so distinct CDR3 sequences, around 13% of them found once; the top ten carry 0.75% to 0.85%. The specimen comprised PBMCs, sampled before TCRalphabeta/CD19-depleted stem cell transplant. The receptors shown here come from a girl aged 2-10 years with congenital amegakaryocytic thrombocytopenia, due to receive a stem cell transplant.

There are many counts of this clonotype. This chain links TRBV12-3 or TRBV12-4 with TRBJ2-1; the match to TRBD2 covers 11 bases. The V gene end was trimmed by 7 bases and the J gene end by 6 bases; junction bases not matched to a gene: 8. CDR3 length equals 15 residues. The CDR3 nucleotides are TGTGCCAGCAAGCTGACTAGCGGGAAAGTCAATGAGCAGTTCTTC. It is translated as CASKLTSGKVNEQFF.

This clonotype was counted at least ten times. The chain couples TRBV6-1 to TRBJ2-2; D is undetermined. Trimming pared 7 bases from V and 5 bases from J, leaving 11 bases between. CDR3 length: 13 amino acids. Germline V gives CDR1 MNHNS, CDR2 SASEGT. The CDR3 region is CASMRLGTGELFF. The CDR3 nucleotides read TGTGCCAGCATGAGGTTGGGAACCGGGGAGCTGTTTTTT.

There are many counts of this clonotype. This chain links TRBV28 with TRBJ2-2; D ambiguous. There are 11 residues in the CDR3. Trimming shortened V by 8 bases and J by 8 bases, and 9 bases separated the two germline ends. Germline-derived CDR1 and CDR2 are MDHEN and SYDVKM. CDR3 DNA sequence: TGTGCCAGCGGATCCGGGGGGGAGCTGTTTTTT. This codes for CASGSGGELFF.

Turning to this clonotype: One base away lies a much larger clone, so this may be a sequencing read error. No conserved phenylalanine or tryptophan is present at the end of the CDR3, so a read error is the likely explanation. V is TRBV12-3 or TRBV12-4 and J is TRBJ2-5; D uncertain. This CDR3 spans 12 amino acids. V lost 3 bases to trimming and J lost 5 bases, with 7 bases between them. CDR3 nucleotides: TGTGCCAGCAGTTTCGGCGTGGAGACCCAGTACTCC. Translating gives CASSFGVETQYS.

This clonotype was seen more than once but under ten times. V gene TRBV20-1 combines with J gene TRBJ2-5, with TRBD2 identical over 7 bases. The germline V gene encodes CDR1 DFQATT and CDR2 SNEGSKA (reference sequence). CDR3 size: 15 residues. V was pared by 3 bases and J by 4 bases, with 11 bases of the junction left unmatched. The CDR3 sequence is CSASGPEGGRETQYF. The CDR3 DNA reads as TGCAGTGCTAGTGGTCCGGAGGGAGGGCGAGAGACCCAGTACTTC.

This clonotype occurred many times. V gene TRBV7-8 combines with J gene TRBJ1-2; no reliable D call. Trimming cost V 1 base and J 6 bases, with 9 bases left between them. Germline CDR1 is SGHVS and CDR2 is FQNEAQ. CDR3 length equals 13 residues. This chain's CDR3 is CASSLDSPDGYTF. DNA for the CDR3: TGTGCCAGCAGCTTAGATTCCCCCGATGGCTACACCTTC.

Many counts were recorded for this clonotype. The chain joins TRBV20-1 to TRBJ2-1; 8 bases map to TRBD2. This CDR3 region has 13 residues. Germline V gene data show CDR1 as DFQATT and CDR2 as SNEGSKA (reference sequence). The junction had 5 bases not matched to a gene; V was cut back by 0 bases and J by 10 bases. The CDR3 loop reads CSARDPSGQEQFF. In DNA form, the CDR3 reads TGCAGTGCTAGAGACCCTAGCGGGCAGGAGCAGTTCTTC.

V gene TRBV10-3 combines with J gene TRBJ2-2, with 7 bases aligning to TRBD2. The germline CDR1 and CDR2 sequences are ENHRY and SYGVKD. Trimming removed 0 bases from V and 0 bases from J; junction bases left unmatched: 1. This CDR3 comprises 16 residues. This CDR3 reads CAISESAGTNTGELFF. CDR3 nucleotide sequence: TGTGCCATCAGTGAGTCAGCGGGAACGAACACCGGGGAGCTGTTTTTT.

This clonotype was seen many times. The chain is built from TRBV15 and TRBJ2-3; no clear D gene. Germline loops: CDR1 LNHNV, CDR2 YYDKDF (reference sequence). CDR3 size: 16 residues. Deletions cut 0 bases from V and 0 bases from J, with 10 bases between. This CDR3 is CATSREVWFSTDTQYF. The CDR3 nucleotides are TGTGCCACCAGCAGAGAAGTTTGGTTTAGCACAGATACGCAGTATTTT.

This clonotype was observed at least ten times. The chain combines TRBV12-3 or TRBV12-4 with TRBJ2-7, with 9 bases aligning to TRBD1. This CDR3 is 14 amino acids long. Germline trimming cut 5 bases from V and 3 bases from J; bases unmatched to any gene: 5. The CDR3 region is CASSETGGIYEQYF. For the CDR3, the DNA is TGTGCCAGCAGTGAGACAGGGGGTATCTACGAGCAGTACTTC.

This clonotype has more than one count but fewer than ten. The rearrangement uses TRBV19 and TRBJ2-7, with TRBD2 as a possible D gene (7 bases). The V gene lost 8 bases and the J gene lost 3 bases, with 23 bases spanning the gap. The CDR3 extends over 16 amino acids. Germline CDR1 is LNHDA and CDR2 is SQIVND (reference sequence). CDR3 region: CASSGGQKGIVYEQYF. The CDR3 DNA reads TGTGCCAGTTCGGGGGGCCAGAAAGGAATCGTCTACGAGCAGTACTTC.

This clonotype was found many times. The chain combines TRBV11-1 with TRBJ2-7; 13 bases line up with TRBD2. The trim removed 5 bases at V and 1 base at J, leaving 14 bases unmatched. The CDR3 loop spans 19 amino acids. CDR1 and CDR2 (germline): SGHAT, FQDESV (reference sequence). The CDR3 here is CASSRREGLAGLLSYEQYF. The CDR3, as DNA: TGTGCCAGCAGCCGACGGGAGGGACTAGCGGGATTGCTGTCCTACGAGCAGTACTTC. The full variable domain, rest sourced from reference TRBV11-1 and TRBJ2-7, is EAEVAQSPRYKITEKSQAVAFWCDPISGHATLYWYRQILGQGPELLVQFQDESVVDDSQLPKDRFSAERLKGVDSTLKIQPAELGDSAMYLCASSRREGLAGLLSYEQYFGPGTRLTVT.

This chain uses TRBV7-9 with TRBJ2-7; D perhaps matches TRBD2 (5 bases). The germline CDR1 and CDR2 sequences are SEHNR and FQNEAQ (reference sequence). Trimming stripped 4 bases from V and 2 bases from J, with 15 bases between. The CDR3 extends over 15 amino acids. In DNA, the CDR3 is TGTGCCAGCAGCTCCTTCGCGGGTGCAACCTACGAGCAGTACTTC. Translation: CASSSFAGATYEQYF.

Ten or more counts support this clonotype. One junction end does not reproduce the germline sequence, and a read error may be involved. The V gene is TRBV7-9, the J gene TRBJ2-5, with TRBD1 identical over 8 bases. Germline assignment: CDR1 SEHNR and CDR2 FQNEAQ (reference sequence). This CDR3 region has 14 residues. The CDR3 DNA is TGCGCCAGCAGCTTGGCCGGGACAGGAGAGACCCAGTACTTC. This encodes CASSLAGTGETQYF. Using reference TRBV7-9 and TRBJ2-5 for the parts outside the CDR3, the full variable domain is DTGVSQNPRHKITKRGQNVTFRCDPISEHNRLYWYRQTLGQGPEFLTYFQNEAQLEKSRLLSDRFSAERPKGSFSTLEIQRTEQGDSAMYLCASSLAGTGETQYFGPGTRLLVL.

The table lists this clonotype with a few counts. V gene TRBV11-2 combines with J gene TRBJ1-1; D is unresolved. The CDR3 has 10 residues. Germline CDR1 is SGHAT and CDR2 is FQNNGV. The V end was cut by 5 bases, the J end by 8 bases, with 6 bases between. CDR3 in amino acids: CASSRGEAFF. In DNA, the CDR3 is TGTGCCAGCAGCCGGGGAGAAGCTTTCTTT. The full variable domain, its missing parts supplied by reference TRBV11-2 and TRBJ1-1, is EAGVAQSPRYKIIEKRQSVAFWCNPISGHATLYWYQQILGQGPKLLIQFQNNGVVDDSQLPKDRFSAERLKGVDSTLKIQPAKLEDSAVYLCASSRGEAFFGQGTRLTVV.

This clonotype was observed many times. The chain joins TRBV28 to TRBJ2-3, with a tentative D call TRBD2 (6 bases). The V gene's germline CDR1 is MDHEN and CDR2 SYDVKM. The V end lost 5 bases, the J end lost 2 bases, and 20 bases lay between the germline ends. The CDR3 extends over 17 amino acids. The CDR3: CASSPQIKAGTTDTQYF. The CDR3 DNA is TGTGCCAGCAGTCCACAAATCAAAGCGGGTACCACAGATACGCAGTATTTT.

Regarding this clonotype: Just one base apart from a much larger clone, this may be a read error. This CDR3 fails to terminate in the conserved phenylalanine or tryptophan, so it likely reflects a read error. CDR3 region: CASSYSEIGELFS. The CDR3 bases are TGTGCCAGCAGCTACAGTGAGATCGGGGAGCTGTTTTCT. This chain links TRBV11-1 with TRBJ2-2; no firm D call. Per the germline V gene, CDR1 is SGHAT and CDR2 is FQDESV (reference sequence). Trimming took off 4 bases at V and 7 bases at J, with 10 bases between the two ends. This CDR3 is 13 amino acids long.

The chain has TRBV20-1 and TRBJ2-5, with unresolved D. Looked up from germline, CDR1 is DFQATT and CDR2 is SNEGSKA (reference sequence). Trimming stripped 3 bases from V and 4 bases from J, with 15 bases between. This CDR3 is 14 amino acids long. This chain's CDR3 is CSASTGPNPETQYF. In DNA, the CDR3 is TGCAGTGCTAGCACGGGCCCCAACCCAGAGACCCAGTACTTC.

This clonotype was counted a few times. This chain connects TRBV5-5 to TRBJ2-7; D unresolved. This CDR3 has 14 amino acids. Trimming took 1 base from V and 5 from J, leaving 13 bases between them. Germline CDR1 is SGHKS and CDR2 is YYEKEE (reference sequence). The CDR3 spells CASSLRAPEDEQYF. The CDR3 nucleotides are TGTGCCAGCAGCTTGAGGGCCCCCGAGGACGAGCAGTACTTC.

This clonotype was found many times. This sequence joins TRBV5-1 and TRBJ2-2; D gene uncertain. The V end was cut by 5 bases, the J end by 7 bases, with 9 bases between. Germline CDR1 is SGHRS and CDR2 is YFSETQ. This CDR3 is built from 12 residues. The CDR3 region has the DNA TGCGCCAGCAGGTTCGAGTTCGGGGAGCTGTTTTTT. The encoded protein is CASRFEFGELFF.